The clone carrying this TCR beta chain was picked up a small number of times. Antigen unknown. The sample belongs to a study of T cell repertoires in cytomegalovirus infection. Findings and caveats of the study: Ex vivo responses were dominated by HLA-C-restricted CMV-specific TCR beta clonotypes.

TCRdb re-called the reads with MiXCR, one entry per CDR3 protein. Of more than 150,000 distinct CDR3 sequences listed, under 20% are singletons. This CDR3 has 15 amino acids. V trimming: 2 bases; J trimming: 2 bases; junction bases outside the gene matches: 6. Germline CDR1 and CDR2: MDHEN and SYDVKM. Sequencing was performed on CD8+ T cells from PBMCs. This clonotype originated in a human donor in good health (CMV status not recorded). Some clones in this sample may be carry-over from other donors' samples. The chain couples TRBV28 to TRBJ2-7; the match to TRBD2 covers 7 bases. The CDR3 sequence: CASSLATGLTYEQYF. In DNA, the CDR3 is TGTGCCAGCAGTTTAGCTACGGGACTAACCTACGAGCAGTACTTC. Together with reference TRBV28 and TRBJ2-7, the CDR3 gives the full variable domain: DVKVTQSSRYLVKRTGEKVFLECVQDMDHENMFWYRQDPGLGLRLIYFSYDVKMKEKGDIPEGYSVSREKKERFSLILESASTNQTSMYLCASSLATGLTYEQYFGPGTRLTVT.